This T cell receptor (beta chain) came from a study of T cells in Graves' hyperthyroidism and ophthalmopathy (dated 2019 in TCRdb). Study-wide context: Peripheral blood samples were taken at the time of initial diagnosis, prior to any treatment. After blood sampling, hyperthyroidism patients were treated with methimazole at a starting dose of 30 mg daily, and ophthalmopathy patients were treated with high-dose intravenous methylprednisolone. Thyroid tissue and blood T-cell repertoires from six Graves' hyperthyroidism patients were also compared in the study. The approximately 90 discovery patients were divided at random into training and test sets in a 7:3 ratio. To identify TCR V-J signatures that set the groups apart, the researchers used a discovery cohort of approximately 98 patients, made up of roughly 45 with Graves' ophthalmopathy and some 56 with stable Graves' hyperthyroidism. According to the paper, TCR Vbeta CDR3 sequencing was carried out on over 130 peripheral blood samples, which came from 40 to 45 ophthalmopathy, under 80 hyperthyroidism and about 17 progressor patients. An independent validation cohort of around 19 hyperthyroidism patients and approximately 17 patients who later progressed to ophthalmopathy tested prospective prediction of ophthalmopathy.

TCR beta CDR3 regions were amplified from RNA transcripts. The TCR CDR3 was subjected to a first round of RT-PCR using the HTBI primer set and the Qiagen OneStep RT-PCR kit. Libraries were constructed in a second round of multiplex PCR, after which size selection and purification were carried out. Paired-end sequencing of the libraries was performed with 100 bp reads on an Illumina HiSeq2000. The study's own analysis went as follows. SOAPnuke was used to process the raw data, with reads discarded if the reads contained adapters or uncalled bases, had a mean Phred below 15, or lacked an exact constant-primer or identifier match. COPE v1.2.5 was used to merge the high-quality paired reads, and each unique nucleotide sequence was defined as a clonotype. MiTCR v1.1 was used to align the clonotypes against IMGT TRBV, TRBD and TRBJ reference segments. Only V-J combinations with frequency above 0.0001, covering 98% to 99.2% of repertoires, were analysed. The TCS score was defined as the ratio of F50 (clonal expansion) to E x V (chaos), calculated using BLOSUM62-based TCRdist between CDR3 peptides within each V-J. Welch's t-statistics and random forest reduced just over 500 V-J features to some 14, which were used in a naive Bayes classifier (R e1071). Clones were called with MiXCR by TCRdb after fastp trimmed the public reads at Q25, and only in-frame beta chains were retained. CDR3 protein duplicates are merged, each entry listing the most common genes and DNA. V and J calls and clone size were set by TCRdb, not the authors. Within this sample are around 360,000 distinct CDR3 sequences, with 15% of them counted one time only. The top ten clonotypes cover roughly a fifth of the sample.

Ophthalmopathy patients had moderately to severely active disease, Clinical Activity Score of at least 3, NOSPECS grade of at least 4, and duration under 3 months. Exclusion was applied to patients with uncontrolled infections, other autoimmune diseases, pregnancy or lactation. Diagnoses were based on clinical symptoms, serum thyroxine and TRAb, thyroid ultrasound and orbital computed tomography. PBMCs were isolated from about 9 ml of fresh peripheral blood by Ficoll-Paque density gradient centrifugation. Trizol reagent was used to extract total RNA, and RNA quality was then checked on an Agilent 2100 Bioanalyzer. The CDR1 and CDR2 encoded by the germline V gene are MDHEN and SYDVKM. V lost 6 bases and J lost 2 bases; the stretch between them is 13 bases long. From the cysteine through the phenylalanine, the CDR3 covers 15 amino acids. Only the CDR3 part of the read is kept: 45 bases, read in frame from the first base.

Study-wide findings and limitations: Sample size was not statistically predetermined, and investigators were not blinded to group allocation. A model built on a 13 V-J signature distinguished ophthalmopathy from stable hyperthyroidism, reaching roughly 88% sensitivity and 81.08% specificity in cross-validation and 80%/75% in testing. Most expanded thyroid clonotypes (frequency above 0.001) were also detected in blood, a finding suggesting that blood repertoires may reflect thyroid immune responses. In validation, the model predicted progression to ophthalmopathy with approximately 69% sensitivity and 72% to 85% specificity, a median of approximately 6.7 months before onset.

Remarks on this clonotype: The antigen this receptor binds is unknown. Within one base of it there is no much larger clone, and no base qualities were kept.

The clonotype comes from a woman aged 60-75 years with Graves' ophthalmopathy. The rearranged chain carries TRBV28 and TRBJ1-4; the D segment could be TRBD1, given 5 matching bases. The sequenced sample was blood. The sequence in DNA is TGTGCCAGCAGCTGGGGCAGTAACACTAATGAAAAACTGTTTTTT. It specifies CASSWGSNTNEKLFF.